This T cell receptor (beta chain) was recorded in a study of shared clonotypes between healthy human individuals. Study results and limitations: In this cohort, only blood was sampled, and tissue repertoires likely differ.

The naive CD8 fraction comprised CD45RO-negative cells positively selected for CCR7 and excluded terminally differentiated effector memory CD45RA+ cells. Method: immunoSEQ multiplex PCR; TCRdb's copy keeps in-frame clones and lacks some. The data hold under 850,000 clones, with around 92% observed a single time. CDR1 is SQVTM, CDR2 ANQGSEA, per germline. The CDR3 runs to 14 residues. V was trimmed by 3 bases and J by 2 bases, leaving 14 bases between them. Notes on this clone: The antigen is unknown.

V is TRBV29-1 and J is TRBJ2-7; D is uncertain. The source of this sequence is a man under 40 in good health. Sequenced material: naive CD8+ T cells sorted from blood. The CDR3 region has the DNA TGCAGCGTTGAGTTAGCCGATCTTACCTACGAGCAGTACTTC. Its protein product is CSVELADLTYEQYF.